Below are 12 T cell receptor beta chains sequenced from a single sample in a study of T cells after yellow fever vaccination. MiXCR was run by TCRdb on the 5' RACE reads, yielding one entry per CDR3 protein. The profile shows 200,000 to 250,000 distinct CDR3 sequences, around 7% of them singletons. The starting material was CD4+ T cells sorted from PBMCs, obtained 15 days after the yellow fever booster vaccination. All receptors derive from a man in his thirties or forties who received the YFV17D yellow fever vaccine.

This chain joins TRBV7-2 and TRBJ2-5; D remains unclear. Trimming pared 5 bases from V and 7 bases from J, leaving 8 bases between. The germline V gene encodes CDR1 SGHTA and CDR2 FQGNSA. The CDR3 totals 11 residues. The DNA of the CDR3 is TGTGCCAGCAGCCCAGAGTGGACCCAGTACTTC. It encodes CASSPEWTQYF.

This clonotype was seen more than once but under ten times. CDR3 sequence: CASIYSPRTSGIGTNTQYF. The CDR3 bases are TGTGCCAGCATCTATTCTCCGAGGACTAGCGGGATAGGTACAAATACGCAGTATTTT. The chain couples TRBV2 to TRBJ2-3, with 12 bases that match TRBD2. The V and J ends lost 7 bases and 7 bases, in that order; junction bases with no gene match: 21. This CDR3 has 19 residues. Per germline, CDR1 SNHLY and CDR2 FYNNEI.

This clonotype was recorded a few times. The rearrangement joins TRBV5-5 to TRBJ2-2, with TRBD1 matching over 12 bases. Germline CDR1 is SGHKS and CDR2 is YYEKEE (reference sequence). There are 18 residues in the CDR3. With 7 bases clipped from V and 3 bases from J, the junction kept 13 bases outside the gene matches. The CDR3 nucleotides read TGTGCCAGCTTGTCGGGACAGGGGGCTAATTTGTACACCGGGGAGCTGTTTTTT. It is translated as CASLSGQGANLYTGELFF.

This clonotype has more than one count but fewer than ten. The chain carries TRBV7-9 and TRBJ2-7; TRBD2 aligns across 10 bases. Germline V CDR1 and CDR2: SEHNR, FQNEAQ (reference sequence). CDR3 length equals 15 residues. V trimming: 5 bases; J trimming: 4 bases; junction bases outside the gene matches: 8. This chain's CDR3 is CASSPKGLAPYEQYF. CDR3 nucleotides: TGTGCCAGCAGCCCCAAGGGACTAGCGCCTTACGAGCAGTACTTC.

This clonotype was counted between two and nine times. Here the CDR3 reads CSAIFLAGINQETQYF. In nucleotides, the CDR3 is TGCAGTGCTATCTTCTTGGCGGGGATAAATCAAGAGACCCAGTACTTC. The chain has TRBV20-1 and TRBJ2-5; D is possibly TRBD2 (6 bases). Trimming left V 4 bases short and J 2 bases short, with 20 bases between. The CDR3 is made up of 16 amino acids. Germline CDR1 DFQATT, CDR2 SNEGSKA (reference sequence).

The sample holds many counts of this clonotype. The chain links TRBV6-2 or TRBV6-3 to TRBJ2-1; no clear D. Germline V gives CDR1 MNHEY, CDR2 SVGEGT. Trimming stripped 5 bases from V and 6 bases from J, with 8 bases between. This CDR3 is built from 12 residues. Here the CDR3 reads CASSRAPNEQFF. The CDR3 bases are TGTGCCAGCAGTCGAGCACCCAATGAGCAGTTCTTC.

This clonotype was detected a few times. The chain couples TRBV5-5 to TRBJ2-7; D unclear. Trimming shortened V by 1 base and J by 0 bases, and 8 bases separated the two germline ends. The germline gives CDR1 SGHKS, CDR2 YYEKEE (reference sequence). The CDR3 is 14 residues long. The DNA of the CDR3 is TGTGCCAGCAGCTTGCCTGCGGCCTCCTACGAGCAGTACTTC. As protein: CASSLPAASYEQYF.

This clonotype was counted only a few times. This chain uses TRBV29-1 with TRBJ2-1, with D possibly being TRBD1 (5 bases). The V end lost 3 bases, the J end lost 0 bases, and 12 bases lay between the germline ends. This CDR3 spans 15 amino acids. Germline V gene sequence: CDR1 SQVTM, CDR2 ANQGSEA. The CDR3 here is CSVEGRHSSYNEQFF. Written as DNA, the CDR3 is TGCAGCGTTGAGGGGCGTCACAGCTCCTACAATGAGCAGTTCTTC.

This sequence joins TRBV29-1 and TRBJ2-5; 7 bases map to TRBD1. CDR1 and CDR2 from the germline V gene are SQVTM and ANQGSEA. CDR3 length equals 13 residues. Trimming at V came to 4 bases and at J to 5 bases, leaving 7 bases not matched to a gene. This CDR3 reads CSVVGQLGETQYF. CDR3 in DNA: TGCAGCGTTGTGGGACAGTTAGGGGAGACCCAGTACTTC.

The table lists this clonotype with a few counts. The chain uses TRBV7-9 and TRBJ1-2, with TRBD1 matching over 9 bases. The CDR3 has 14 residues. Germline CDR1 reads SEHNR; CDR2 reads FQNEAQ (reference sequence). With V trimmed by 3 bases and J by 4 bases, 3 bases remained unmatched. The CDR3 sequence is CASSFDRGFYGYTF. The CDR3 region has the DNA TGTGCCAGCAGCTTCGACAGGGGGTTCTATGGCTACACCTTC.

This clonotype was picked up many times. The chain joins TRBV19 to TRBJ2-3; 15 nucleotides line up with TRBD2. The germline gives CDR1 LNHDA, CDR2 SQIVND (reference sequence). CDR3 length: 17 amino acids. With 4 bases clipped from V and 4 bases from J, the junction kept 6 bases outside the gene matches. The CDR3, as DNA: TGTGCCAGTAGTAAGGGACTAGCGGGAGGATTCGCAGATACGCAGTATTTT. This codes for CASSKGLAGGFADTQYF.

This clonotype was recorded at least ten times. The rearrangement links TRBV10-3 to TRBJ1-3; a weak D match, TRBD1 (5 bases). The CDR3 length is 14 residues. Per germline, CDR1 ENHRY and CDR2 SYGVKD. Trimming removed 3 bases at V and 0 bases at J, with 6 bases between. This chain's CDR3 is CAISEQDSGNTIYF. The CDR3 DNA follows: TGTGCCATCAGTGAACAGGACTCTGGAAACACCATATATTTT.